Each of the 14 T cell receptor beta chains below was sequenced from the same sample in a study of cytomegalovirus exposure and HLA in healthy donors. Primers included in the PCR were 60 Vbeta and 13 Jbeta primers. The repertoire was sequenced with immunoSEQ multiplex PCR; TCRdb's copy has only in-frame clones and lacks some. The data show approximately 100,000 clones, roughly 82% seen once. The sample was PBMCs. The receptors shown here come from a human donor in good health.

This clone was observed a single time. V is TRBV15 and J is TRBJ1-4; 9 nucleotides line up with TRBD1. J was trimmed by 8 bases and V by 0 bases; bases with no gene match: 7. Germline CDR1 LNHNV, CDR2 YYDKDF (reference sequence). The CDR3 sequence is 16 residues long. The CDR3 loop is CATSRDQGQGQEKLFF. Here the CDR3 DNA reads TGTGCCACCAGCAGAGATCAGGGACAGGGTCAGGAAAAACTGTTTTTT.

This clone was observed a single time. The CDR3 bases are TGTGCCAGCAGTGACCTTACGGGACAGGGCTACAATGAGCAGTTCTTC. Protein: CASSDLTGQGYNEQFF. V and J are TRBV25-1 and TRBJ2-1; 9 nucleotides align to TRBD1. Looked up from germline, CDR1 is MGHDK and CDR2 is SYGVNS. The junction had 6 bases not matched to a gene; V was cut back by 3 bases and J by 3 bases. This CDR3 spans 16 amino acids.

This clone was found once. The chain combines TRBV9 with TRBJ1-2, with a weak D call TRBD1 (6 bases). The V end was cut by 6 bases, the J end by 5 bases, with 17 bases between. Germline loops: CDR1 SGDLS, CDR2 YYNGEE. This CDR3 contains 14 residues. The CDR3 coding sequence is TGTGCCAGCACTGCAGTCGACAGGAATTATGGCTACACCTTC. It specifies CASTAVDRNYGYTF. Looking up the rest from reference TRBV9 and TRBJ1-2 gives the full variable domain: DSGVTQTPKHLITATGQRVTLRCSPRSGDLSVYWYQQSLDQGLQFLIQYYNGEERAKGNILERFSAQQFPDLHSELNLSSLELGDSALYFCASTAVDRNYGYTFGSGTRLTVV.

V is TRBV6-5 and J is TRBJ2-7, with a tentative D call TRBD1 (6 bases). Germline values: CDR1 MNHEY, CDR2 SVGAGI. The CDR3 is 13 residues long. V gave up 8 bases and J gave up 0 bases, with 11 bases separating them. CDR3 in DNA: TGTGCCAGCTCCTGGACAGTCTCCTACGAGCAGTACTTC. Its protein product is CASSWTVSYEQYF.

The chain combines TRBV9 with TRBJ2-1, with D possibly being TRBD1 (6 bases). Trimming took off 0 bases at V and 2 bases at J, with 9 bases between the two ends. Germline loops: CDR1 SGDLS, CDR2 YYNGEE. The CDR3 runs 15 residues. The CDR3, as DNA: TGTGCCAGCAGCGTAGGGGGGCTAACCTACAATGAGCAGTTCTTC. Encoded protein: CASSVGGLTYNEQFF.

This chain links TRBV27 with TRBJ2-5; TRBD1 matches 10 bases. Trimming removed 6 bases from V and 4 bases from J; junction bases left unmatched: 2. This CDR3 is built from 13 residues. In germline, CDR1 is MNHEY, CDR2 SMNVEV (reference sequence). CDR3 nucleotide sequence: TGTGCCAGCAGGGGGACAGGGGCAGAGACCCAGTACTTC. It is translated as CASRGTGAETQYF.

CDR3 DNA: TGCAGTGTTATTAAGGCTAGGGAGCAGTTCTTC. This gives the protein CSVIKAREQFF. J is TRBJ2-1 and V is TRBV20-1; D gene uncertain. Germline V CDR1 and CDR2: DFQATT, SNEGSKA (reference sequence). Between the trimmed V and J ends, which lost 7 bases and 10 bases, there was a span of 14 bases. The length of the CDR3 is 11 residues.

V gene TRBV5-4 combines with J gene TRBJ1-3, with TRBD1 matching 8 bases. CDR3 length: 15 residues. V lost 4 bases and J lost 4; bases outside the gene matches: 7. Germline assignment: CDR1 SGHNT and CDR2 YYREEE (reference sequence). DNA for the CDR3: TGTGCCAGCAGCCTGACAGGGGCGAGGGGAAACACCATATATTTT. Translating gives CASSLTGARGNTIYF.

CDR3 sequence (DNA): TGTGCCACCGCGCGGACAGGGGGCCTCTTTGAGCAGTACTTC. This gives the protein CATARTGGLFEQYF. The chain combines TRBV6-5 with TRBJ2-7; 11 positions agree with TRBD1. Germline lookup yields CDR1 MNHEY and CDR2 SVGAGI. This CDR3 is 14 amino acids long. J lost 7 bases, V lost 10 bases, and 12 bases had no gene match.

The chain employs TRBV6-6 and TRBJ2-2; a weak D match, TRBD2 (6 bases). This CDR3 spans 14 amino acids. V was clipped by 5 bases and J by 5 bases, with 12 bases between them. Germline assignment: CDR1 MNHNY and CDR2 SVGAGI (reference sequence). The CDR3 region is CASSRTGGTGELFF. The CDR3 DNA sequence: TGTGCCAGCAGTCGGACTGGGGGGACCGGGGAGCTGTTTTTT.

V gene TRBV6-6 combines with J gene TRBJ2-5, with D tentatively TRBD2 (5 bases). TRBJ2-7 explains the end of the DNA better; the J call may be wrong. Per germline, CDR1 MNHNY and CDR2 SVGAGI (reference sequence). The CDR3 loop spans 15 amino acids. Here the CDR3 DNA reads TGTGCCAGCAGTTACGCCTTCGGGGAAGCCTACGAGCAGTACTTC. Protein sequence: CASSYAFGEAYEQYF.

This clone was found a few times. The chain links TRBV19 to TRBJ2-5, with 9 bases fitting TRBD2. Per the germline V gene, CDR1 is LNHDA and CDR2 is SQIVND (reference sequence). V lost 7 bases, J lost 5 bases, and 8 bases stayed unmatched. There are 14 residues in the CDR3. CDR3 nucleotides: TGTGCCAGTAACGCGGCGGGAGGGACCGAGACCCAGTACTTC. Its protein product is CASNAAGGTETQYF.

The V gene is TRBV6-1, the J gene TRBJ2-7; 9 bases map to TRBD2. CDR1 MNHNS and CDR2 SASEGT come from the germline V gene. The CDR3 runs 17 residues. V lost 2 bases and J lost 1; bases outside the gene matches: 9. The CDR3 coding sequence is TGTGCCAGCAGTGAATCGCCTAGCGGGGCCCCGTCCTACGAGCAGTACTTC. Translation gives CASSESPSGAPSYEQYF.

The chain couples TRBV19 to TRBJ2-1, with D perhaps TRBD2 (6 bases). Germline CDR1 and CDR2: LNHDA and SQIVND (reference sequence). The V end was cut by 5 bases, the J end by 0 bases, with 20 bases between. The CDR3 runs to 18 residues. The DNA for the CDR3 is TGTGCCAGTAGTCCCCGGCGATCTAGCGCTAGCTCCTACAATGAGCAGTTCTTC. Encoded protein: CASSPRRSSASSYNEQFF.